This T cell receptor beta chain was observed in a study of Ad26.COV2.S vaccination and SARS-CoV-2 variants. Libraries were prepared by immunoSEQ multiplex PCR; TCRdb keeps only in-frame clonotypes and omits some of them. In the table there are nearly 400,000 clones, approximately 91% of which are singletons. Germline V CDR1 and CDR2: SGHDT, YYEEEE. CDR3 length: 16 residues. V was pared by 4 bases and J by 5 bases, with 21 bases between. Treatment specified: about 20 received Ad26.COV2.S at low or high dose, single or two shots; a few received placebo; per-sample allocation not given. Sampling was done on day 63 after the first vaccine or placebo injection. Recruitment in Boston yielded a donor of adult age, 18-55 years.

Sequenced material: peripheral blood, taken in a trial of Ad26.COV2.S vaccine versus placebo. This receptor was obtained from a person between 18 and 59 years old who received the Ad26.COV2.S COVID-19 vaccine or a placebo. V gene TRBV5-6 combines with J gene TRBJ1-2; D may be TRBD1 (5 bases). The DNA for the CDR3 is TGTGCCAGCAGCGTGACAGAATACGGCTCCCTTTATGGCTACACCTTC. Amino acid sequence: CASSVTEYGSLYGYTF. The full variable domain, its missing parts supplied by reference TRBV5-6 and TRBJ1-2, is DAGVTQSPTHLIKTRGQQVTLRCSPKSGHDTVSWYQQALGQGPQFIFQYYEEEERQRGNFPDRFSGHQFPNYSSELNVNALLLGDSALYLCASSVTEYGSLYGYTFGSGTRLTVV.